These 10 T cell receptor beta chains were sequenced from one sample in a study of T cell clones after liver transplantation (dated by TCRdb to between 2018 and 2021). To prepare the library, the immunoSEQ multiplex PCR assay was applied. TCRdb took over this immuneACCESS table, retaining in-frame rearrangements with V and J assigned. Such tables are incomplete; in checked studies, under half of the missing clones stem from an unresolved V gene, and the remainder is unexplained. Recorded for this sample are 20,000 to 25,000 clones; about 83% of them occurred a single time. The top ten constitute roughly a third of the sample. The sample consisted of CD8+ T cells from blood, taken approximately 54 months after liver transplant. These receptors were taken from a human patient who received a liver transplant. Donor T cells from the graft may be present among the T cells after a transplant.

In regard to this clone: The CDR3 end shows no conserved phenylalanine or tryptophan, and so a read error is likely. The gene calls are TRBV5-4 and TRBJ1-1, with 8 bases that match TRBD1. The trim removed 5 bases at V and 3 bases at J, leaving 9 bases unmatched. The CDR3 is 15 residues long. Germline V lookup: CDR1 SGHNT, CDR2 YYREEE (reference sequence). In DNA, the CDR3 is TGTGCCAGCAGTTTTGGACAGGGTGGGTACACTGAAGCTTTCCTT. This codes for CASSFGQGGYTEAFL.

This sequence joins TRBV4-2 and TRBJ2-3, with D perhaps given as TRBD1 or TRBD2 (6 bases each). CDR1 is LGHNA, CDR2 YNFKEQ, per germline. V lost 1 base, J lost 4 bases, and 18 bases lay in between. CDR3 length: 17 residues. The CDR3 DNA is TGTGCCAGCAGCCAAGCAATAGGGGGGAACCCCGCAGATACGCAGTATTTT. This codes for CASSQAIGGNPADTQYF.

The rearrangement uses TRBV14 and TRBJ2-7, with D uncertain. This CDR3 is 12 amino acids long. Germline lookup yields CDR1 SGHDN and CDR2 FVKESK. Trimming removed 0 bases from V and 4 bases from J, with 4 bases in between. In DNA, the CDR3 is TGTGCCAGCAGCCAAGATCTGTACGAGCAGTACTTC. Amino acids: CASSQDLYEQYF.

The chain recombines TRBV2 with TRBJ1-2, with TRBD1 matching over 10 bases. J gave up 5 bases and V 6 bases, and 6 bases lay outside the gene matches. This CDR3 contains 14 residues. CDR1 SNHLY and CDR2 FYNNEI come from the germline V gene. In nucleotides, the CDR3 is TGTGCCAGCAGCGCCGGGACAGGGGCTTATGGCTACACCTTC. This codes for CASSAGTGAYGYTF. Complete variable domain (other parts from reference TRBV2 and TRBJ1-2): EPEVTQTPSHQVTQMGQEVILRCVPISNHLYFYWYRQILGQKVEFLVSFYNNEISEKSEIFDDQFSVERPDGSNFTLKIRSTKLEDSAMYFCASSAGTGAYGYTFGSGTRLTVV.

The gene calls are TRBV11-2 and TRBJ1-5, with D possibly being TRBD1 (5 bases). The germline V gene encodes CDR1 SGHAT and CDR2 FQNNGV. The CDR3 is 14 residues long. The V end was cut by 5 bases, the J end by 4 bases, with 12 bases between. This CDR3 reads CASSASGSNQPQHF. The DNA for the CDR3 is TGTGCCAGCAGCGCCTCAGGGTCGAATCAGCCCCAGCATTTT.

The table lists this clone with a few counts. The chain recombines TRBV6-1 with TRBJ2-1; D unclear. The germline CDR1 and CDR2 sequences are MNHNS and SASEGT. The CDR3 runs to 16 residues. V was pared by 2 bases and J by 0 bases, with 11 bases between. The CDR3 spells CASSEHGPSSYNEQFF. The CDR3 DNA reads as TGTGCCAGCAGTGAACACGGGCCCAGCTCCTACAATGAGCAGTTCTTC.

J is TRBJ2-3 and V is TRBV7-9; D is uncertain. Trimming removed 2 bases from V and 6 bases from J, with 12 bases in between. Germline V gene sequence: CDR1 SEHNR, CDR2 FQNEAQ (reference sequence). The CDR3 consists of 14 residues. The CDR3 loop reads CASSLSSPSDTQYF. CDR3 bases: TGTGCCAGCAGCTTAAGTTCGCCCTCGGATACGCAGTATTTT.

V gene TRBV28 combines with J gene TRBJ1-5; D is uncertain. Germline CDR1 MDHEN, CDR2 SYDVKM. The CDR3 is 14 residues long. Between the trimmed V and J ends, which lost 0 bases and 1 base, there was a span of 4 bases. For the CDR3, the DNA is TGTGCCAGCAGTTTATGGGACAGCAATCAGCCCCAGCATTTT. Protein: CASSLWDSNQPQHF.

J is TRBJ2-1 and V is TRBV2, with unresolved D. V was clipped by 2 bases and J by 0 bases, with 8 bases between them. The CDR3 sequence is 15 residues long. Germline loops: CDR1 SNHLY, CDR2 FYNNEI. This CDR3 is CASSEWASSYNEQFF. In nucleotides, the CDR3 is TGTGCCAGCAGTGAATGGGCGAGCTCCTACAATGAGCAGTTCTTC.

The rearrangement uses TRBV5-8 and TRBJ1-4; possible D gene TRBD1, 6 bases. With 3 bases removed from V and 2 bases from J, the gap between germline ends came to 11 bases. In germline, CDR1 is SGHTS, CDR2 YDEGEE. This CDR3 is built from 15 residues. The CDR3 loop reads CASSWSGVTNEKLFF. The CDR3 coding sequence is TGTGCCAGCAGCTGGTCAGGGGTCACTAATGAAAAACTGTTTTTT.